The 11 T cell receptor beta chains below were found in one sample sequenced in a study of shared clonotypes between healthy human individuals. The table came from immunoSEQ multiplex PCR; TCRdb's copy has only in-frame clones and leaves some out. The sample holds some 2,400,000 clones, around 95% seen once. Sequencing input: naive CD4+ T cells sorted from blood. The subset here: CD45RA+ positively selected. The receptor set was obtained from a man aged 18 to 30 in good health.

The CDR3 sequence: CASSLLAGGPRYEQYF. As DNA, the CDR3 is TGTGCCAGCAGCTTACTAGCGGGAGGGCCACGCTACGAGCAGTACTTC. The chain has TRBV7-2 and TRBJ2-7, with 12 positions matching TRBD2. From germline, CDR1 is SGHTA and CDR2 FQGNSA. This CDR3 contains 16 residues. Unmatched junction bases numbered 5, after V lost 2 bases and J lost 3 bases.

V gene TRBV18 combines with J gene TRBJ2-7; unclear D gene. Germline CDR1 KGHSH, CDR2 LQKENI. The ends were cut back, 0 bases at V and 3 bases at J, with 3 bases in the middle. This CDR3 spans 12 amino acids. The CDR3 DNA reads TGTGCCAGCTCACCACCGGACTACGAGCAGTACTTC. Amino acid sequence: CASSPPDYEQYF.

The chain couples TRBV11-1 to TRBJ2-5; a possible D gene is TRBD1 (6 bases). V lost 6 bases and J lost 0, with 11 bases in between. The germline V gene has CDR1 SGHAT and CDR2 FQDESV (reference sequence). This CDR3 spans 14 amino acids. CDR3 DNA sequence: TGTGCCAGCAGTCTGGACAGCCACCAAGAGACCCAGTACTTC. Translation: CASSLDSHQETQYF.

The CDR3 region is CSASPGGGQPQHF. The CDR3 bases are TGCAGCGCTAGTCCAGGGGGCGGTCAGCCCCAGCATTTT. This chain joins TRBV29-1 and TRBJ1-5, with TRBD1 identical over 8 bases. The V gene's germline CDR1 is SQVTM and CDR2 ANQGSEA. With 7 bases clipped from V and 6 bases from J, the junction kept 8 bases outside the gene matches. This CDR3 comprises 13 residues.

V gene TRBV5-6 combines with J gene TRBJ2-3; D possibly corresponds to TRBD1 (8 bases). The V and J ends lost 1 base and 8 bases respectively, with 20 bases between them. Looked up from germline, CDR1 is SGHDT and CDR2 is YYEEEE. This CDR3 has 16 amino acids. This CDR3 is CASSLPTGEGVGTQYF. The CDR3, as DNA: TGTGCCAGCAGCTTGCCGACAGGGGAGGGAGTTGGTACGCAGTATTTT.

The chain carries TRBV18 and TRBJ2-1, with 7 bases aligning to TRBD1. The CDR3 runs 14 residues. Germline loops: CDR1 KGHSH, CDR2 LQKENI. V gave up 3 bases and J gave up 8 bases; unmatched junction bases: 7. DNA of the CDR3: TGTGCCAGCTCACCCCCCGACAGGGCATATGAGCAGTTCTTC. This gives the protein CASSPPDRAYEQFF.

As to this clone: Within the sample, other DNA sequences also encode this same CDR3. The chain combines TRBV18 with TRBJ1-1; D is uncertain. CDR1 KGHSH and CDR2 LQKENI come from the germline V gene. Trimming cost V 4 bases and J 1 base, with 7 bases left between them. The CDR3 is 13 amino acids. The CDR3 reads CASSQGGNTEAFF. CDR3 sequence (DNA): TGTGCCAGCTCACAGGGCGGGAACACTGAAGCTTTCTTT.

The chain carries TRBV10-3 and TRBJ1-4, with D possibly being TRBD1 (6 bases). The CDR3 runs to 13 residues. From germline, CDR1 is ENHRY and CDR2 SYGVKD. Trimming took off 9 bases at V and 3 bases at J, with 11 bases between the two ends. In nucleotides, the CDR3 is TGTGCCATACAGGGTGGTCCTAATGAAAAACTGTTTTTT. Its translation is CAIQGGPNEKLFF.

The V gene is TRBV4-1, the J gene TRBJ2-7; D is unclear. Germline CDR1 is MGHRA and CDR2 is YSYEKL. The CDR3 sequence is 14 residues long. Trimming stripped 1 base from V and 4 bases from J, with 11 bases between. The CDR3 bases are TGCGCCAGCAGCCAAGCAGGCTTGGGGTACGAGCAGTACTTC. Translated: CASSQAGLGYEQYF.

In regard to this clone: This same CDR3 is encoded by further DNA sequences in the sample. V is TRBV5-4 and J is TRBJ2-7, with 7 positions matching TRBD1. Unmatched junction bases numbered 0, after V lost 0 bases and J lost 0 bases. The CDR3 totals 14 residues. Germline V gives CDR1 SGHNT, CDR2 YYREEE (reference sequence). The CDR3 loop reads CASSLAGGSYEQYF. CDR3 DNA: TGTGCCAGCAGCTTGGCAGGGGGCTCCTACGAGCAGTACTTC.

The chain joins TRBV5-4 to TRBJ1-1; D gene uncertain. The CDR3 covers 12 residues. V was clipped by 5 bases and J by 2 bases, with 7 bases between them. Germline CDR1 is SGHNT and CDR2 is YYREEE (reference sequence). The CDR3 bases are TGTGCCAGCAGGACCGTAAACACTGAAGCTTTCTTT. The encoded protein is CASRTVNTEAFF.